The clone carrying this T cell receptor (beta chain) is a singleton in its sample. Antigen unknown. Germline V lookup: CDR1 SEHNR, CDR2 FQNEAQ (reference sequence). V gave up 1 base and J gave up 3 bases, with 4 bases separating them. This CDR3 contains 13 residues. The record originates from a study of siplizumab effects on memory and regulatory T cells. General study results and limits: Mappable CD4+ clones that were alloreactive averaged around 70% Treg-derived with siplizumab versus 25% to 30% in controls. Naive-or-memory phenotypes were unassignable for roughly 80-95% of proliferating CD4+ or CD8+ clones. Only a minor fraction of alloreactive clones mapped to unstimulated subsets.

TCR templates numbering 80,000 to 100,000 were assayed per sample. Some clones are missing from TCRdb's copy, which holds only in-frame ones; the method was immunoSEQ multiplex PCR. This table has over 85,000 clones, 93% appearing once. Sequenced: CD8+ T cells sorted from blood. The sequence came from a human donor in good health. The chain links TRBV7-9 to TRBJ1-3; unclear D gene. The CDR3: CASSLENGNTIYF. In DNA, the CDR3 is TGTGCCAGCAGCTTAGAAAATGGAAACACCATATATTTT.